Listed here are 27 T cell receptor beta chains from one sample, sequenced in a study of OX40 agonist ivuxolimab in advanced cancers. The assay was immunoSEQ multiplex PCR, and TCRdb's table has in-frame clones only and misses some. The sample contains tens of thousands of clones, roughly 81% of which appear only once. The sequencing used CD4+ or CD8+ T cells sorted from blood, collected in a trial of the OX40 agonist ivuxolimab. The receptors were gathered from an adult with an advanced solid tumor such as melanoma, head and neck, liver or kidney cancer.

This clone was seen a handful of times. The rearrangement uses TRBV28 and TRBJ2-7; D is undetermined. CDR1 MDHEN and CDR2 SYDVKM come from the germline V gene. V was clipped by 3 bases and J by 1 base, with 13 bases between them. The CDR3 contains 15 residues. The CDR3 sequence is CASSFSHTKSYEQYF. The CDR3 region has the DNA TGTGCCAGCAGTTTTAGTCACACCAAGTCCTACGAGCAGTACTTC.

This clone was picked up a small number of times. The chain is built from TRBV11-2 and TRBJ1-4; 8 nucleotides match TRBD1. Germline V gene data show CDR1 as SGHAT and CDR2 as FQNNGV. The ends lost 5 bases at V and 4 bases at J; junction bases unmatched: 6. The CDR3 loop spans 15 amino acids. The CDR3 DNA sequence: TGTGCCAGCAGCCCAAATGGACAGGGTAATGAAAAACTGTTTTTT. Its translation: CASSPNGQGNEKLFF.

The rearrangement uses TRBV4-1 and TRBJ2-3; possibly TRBD2 for D (7 bases). Germline CDR1 is MGHRA and CDR2 is YSYEKL. This CDR3 comprises 16 residues. With 5 bases removed from V and 4 bases from J, the gap between germline ends came to 19 bases. CDR3 region: CASSIPPGGPPDTQYF. The DNA of the CDR3 is TGCGCCAGCAGCATTCCTCCGGGGGGCCCCCCAGATACGCAGTATTTT.

The V and J genes are TRBV7-2 and TRBJ1-2; D remains unclear. Germline V CDR1 and CDR2: SGHTA, FQGNSA. This CDR3 comprises 14 residues. V gave up 0 bases and J gave up 0 bases, with 5 bases separating them. The CDR3 DNA sequence: TGTGCCAGCAGCTTAGCGCAGGCTAACTATGGCTACACCTTC. Its translation is CASSLAQANYGYTF. The full variable domain, rest sourced from reference TRBV7-2 and TRBJ1-2, is GAGVSQSPSNKVTEKGKDVELRCDPISGHTALYWYRQSLGQGLEFLIYFQGNSAPDKSGLPSDRFSAERTGGSVSTLTIQRTQQEDSAVYLCASSLAQANYGYTFGSGTRLTVV.

V and J are TRBV7-9 and TRBJ1-2; 7 bases match TRBD1. Germline V gene data show CDR1 as SEHNR and CDR2 as FQNEAQ (reference sequence). V dropped 3 bases and J dropped 2; count of bases not matched to a gene: 3. There are 14 residues in the CDR3. The CDR3 reads CASSFDRENYGYTF. For the CDR3, the DNA is TGTGCCAGCAGCTTCGACAGGGAGAACTATGGCTACACCTTC. Full variable domain (remainder filled in from reference TRBV7-9 and TRBJ1-2): DTGVSQNPRHKITKRGQNVTFRCDPISEHNRLYWYRQTLGQGPEFLTYFQNEAQLEKSRLLSDRFSAERPKGSFSTLEIQRTEQGDSAMYLCASSFDRENYGYTFGSGTRLTVV.

This sequence joins TRBV5-4 and TRBJ2-2; D is unresolved. The V and J ends lost 3 bases and 9 bases respectively, with 12 bases between them. Germline CDR1 is SGHNT and CDR2 is YYREEE (reference sequence). This CDR3 is built from 13 residues. CDR3 in DNA: TGTGCCAGCAGCTCCGTACCCGGACGGGAGCTGTTTTTT. This sequence encodes CASSSVPGRELFF.

This chain joins TRBV30 and TRBJ2-1, with a weak D call TRBD2 (5 bases). The CDR3 extends over 15 amino acids. Trimming took off 2 bases at V and 0 bases at J, with 11 bases between the two ends. From germline, CDR1 is GTSNPN and CDR2 SVGIG (reference sequence). The CDR3 bases are TGTGCCTGGAGTAAACTAGTTAGCTCCTACAATGAGCAGTTCTTC. Its protein is CAWSKLVSSYNEQFF.

The rearrangement links TRBV2 to TRBJ1-4; 10 bases line up with TRBD1. V shed 4 bases, J shed 12 bases, and the junction held 8 bases outside the gene matches. The CDR3 runs 14 residues. Germline V gives CDR1 SNHLY, CDR2 FYNNEI. In nucleotides, the CDR3 is TGTGCCAGCAGTGGACGGGACAGGGGCAGGGAACTGTTTTTT. This sequence encodes CASSGRDRGRELFF.

The chain combines TRBV7-7 with TRBJ2-5; 9 bases map to TRBD2. This CDR3 spans 17 amino acids. With V trimmed by 1 base and J by 5 bases, 11 bases remained unmatched. CDR1 is SSHAT, CDR2 FNYEAQ, per germline (reference sequence). The CDR3 DNA sequence: TGTGCCAGCAGCTTAGTCTCCAGAAGCGGGGGGAGTGAGACCCAGTACTTC. Amino acids: CASSLVSRSGGSETQYF.

The chain couples TRBV5-4 to TRBJ2-3, with 7 bases fitting TRBD2. After removal of 4 bases from V and 1 base from J, the junction contained 6 bases not matched to a gene. From germline, CDR1 is SGHNT and CDR2 YYREEE (reference sequence). The CDR3 is 15 residues long. CDR3 sequence (DNA): TGTGCCAGCAGCCCTAGTGGGGGGGGCACAGATACGCAGTATTTT. Translation gives CASSPSGGGTDTQYF.

The chain has TRBV28 and TRBJ1-1, with D perhaps TRBD1 (5 bases). Trimming shortened V by 4 bases and J by 1 base, and 19 bases separated the two germline ends. The germline CDR1 and CDR2 sequences are MDHEN and SYDVKM. CDR3 length equals 17 residues. In nucleotides, the CDR3 is TGTGCCAGCAGTTCTCTCCTCTTGACAGAACCGAACACTGAAGCTTTCTTT. Translated: CASSSLLLTEPNTEAFF.

The chain combines TRBV11-2 with TRBJ2-7; D call uncertain. CDR3 length equals 13 residues. From germline, CDR1 is SGHAT and CDR2 FQNNGV. Trimming removed 0 bases from V and 3 bases from J, with 6 bases in between. CDR3 sequence reads: CASSLDTDYEQYF. CDR3 coding DNA: TGTGCCAGCAGCTTAGATACAGACTACGAGCAGTACTTC.

The chain uses TRBV28 and TRBJ2-5; 9 bases map to TRBD1. From germline, CDR1 is MDHEN and CDR2 SYDVKM. V lost 4 bases, J lost 2 bases, and 8 bases stayed unmatched. The CDR3 has 16 amino acids. CDR3 in amino acids: CASSSQDRGLQETQYF. The CDR3, as DNA: TGTGCCAGCAGTTCTCAGGACAGGGGCTTGCAAGAGACCCAGTACTTC. Combining the CDR3 with reference TRBV28 and TRBJ2-5 gives the whole variable domain DVKVTQSSRYLVKRTGEKVFLECVQDMDHENMFWYRQDPGLGLRLIYFSYDVKMKEKGDIPEGYSVSREKKERFSLILESASTNQTSMYLCASSSQDRGLQETQYFGPGTRLLVL.

The V and J genes are TRBV14 and TRBJ1-1; D gene unclear. CDR3 length: 13 residues. Trimming removed 0 bases from V and 8 bases from J, with 10 bases in between. Germline V CDR1 and CDR2: SGHDN, FVKESK. CDR3 sequence reads: CASSQETTREAFF. DNA of the CDR3: TGTGCCAGCAGCCAAGAAACCACACGGGAAGCTTTCTTT.

This clone has only one observation. This sequence joins TRBV6-5 and TRBJ2-3; D gene unclear. The CDR3 covers 15 residues. The germline gives CDR1 MNHEY, CDR2 SVGAGI. V gave up 2 bases and J gave up 0 bases, with 9 bases separating them. The CDR3 bases are TGTGCCAGCAGTTACCGTCACCCGAGCACAGATACGCAGTATTTT. This codes for CASSYRHPSTDTQYF.

The chain employs TRBV4-1 and TRBJ2-1; the D gene could be TRBD1 or TRBD2 (5 bases each). The CDR3 runs to 13 residues. Germline V gives CDR1 MGHRA, CDR2 YSYEKL. The V gene lost 0 bases and the J gene lost 8 bases, with 8 bases spanning the gap. CDR3 nucleotides: TGCGCCAGCAGCCAAGAGGGGCGGGATGAGCAGTTCTTC. Its translation is CASSQEGRDEQFF.

V and J are TRBV19 and TRBJ1-4; TRBD1 agrees at 11 bases. The CDR3 runs to 15 residues. The germline CDR1 and CDR2 sequences are LNHDA and SQIVND (reference sequence). V was clipped by 7 bases and J by 3 bases; unmatched bases: 4. CDR3 sequence: CASTGTGGANEKLFF. CDR3 nucleotides: TGTGCCAGTACCGGGACAGGGGGAGCTAATGAAAAACTGTTTTTT.

The chain employs TRBV9 and TRBJ2-3, with 10 positions matching TRBD2. Germline V gives CDR1 SGDLS, CDR2 YYNGEE. CDR3 size: 14 residues. V gave up 3 bases and J gave up 6 bases; unmatched junction bases: 4. Here the CDR3 reads CASSAQRGGDTQYF. CDR3 DNA sequence: TGTGCCAGCAGCGCCCAGCGGGGGGGTGATACGCAGTATTTT.

With respect to this clone: One base away lies a much larger clone, so this may be a sequencing read error. This chain joins TRBV7-2 and TRBJ1-3; 7 nucleotides agree with TRBD1. The junction had 6 bases not matched to a gene; V was cut back by 7 bases and J by 3 bases. The CDR3 is made up of 14 amino acids. CDR1 and CDR2 from the germline V gene are SGHTA and FQGNSA. DNA for the CDR3: TGTGCCAGCACCGAGACAGGGTTTGGAAACACCATATATTTT. This sequence encodes CASTETGFGNTIYF.

J is TRBJ2-3 and V is TRBV6-5, with TRBD2 matching 7 bases. The V gene's germline CDR1 is MNHEY and CDR2 SVGAGI. V shed 2 bases, J shed 4 bases, and the junction held 6 bases outside the gene matches. This CDR3 spans 15 amino acids. Written as DNA, the CDR3 is TGTGCCAGCAGTTACGAGGGAGGGAGGGCAGATACGCAGTATTTT. It is translated as CASSYEGGRADTQYF.

The chain carries TRBV19 and TRBJ1-1, with D perhaps TRBD1 (5 bases). The CDR3 loop spans 14 amino acids. The V end was cut by 4 bases, the J end by 7 bases, with 16 bases between. The V gene's germline CDR1 is LNHDA and CDR2 SQIVND (reference sequence). The CDR3 here is CASSKELRQGEAFF. DNA of the CDR3: TGTGCCAGTAGTAAGGAATTGAGGCAGGGTGAAGCTTTCTTT.

The chain couples TRBV29-1 to TRBJ2-1, with TRBD1 as a possible D gene (6 bases). The CDR3 covers 13 residues. Germline CDR1 and CDR2: SQVTM and ANQGSEA. V was pared by 7 bases and J by 8 bases, with 18 bases between. CDR3 coding DNA: TGCAGCGCTGACCCCAGGGGCGTTCATGAGCAGTTCTTC. Translated, it gives CSADPRGVHEQFF.

The chain combines TRBV13 with TRBJ2-5; possibly TRBD1 for D (6 bases). TRBJ2-7 matches the DNA end more closely, so the J call is doubtful. This CDR3 has 16 residues. CDR1 and CDR2 from the germline V gene are PRHDT and FYEKMQ (reference sequence). Here the CDR3 DNA reads TGTGCCAGCAGCCCCAAGGGGGAACAGGGCGCCTACGAGCAGTACTTC. This codes for CASSPKGEQGAYEQYF.

The genes are TRBV27 and TRBJ1-2; D is unclear. V lost 3 bases to trimming and J lost 3 bases, with 14 bases between them. The CDR3 covers 15 residues. The germline V gene has CDR1 MNHEY and CDR2 SMNVEV (reference sequence). The chain's CDR3 is CASSLNRLGDYGYTF. In DNA, the CDR3 is TGTGCCAGCAGTTTGAACCGCCTTGGCGACTATGGCTACACCTTC.

The V call is TRBV4-1, the J call TRBJ1-5; unclear D gene. This CDR3 region has 15 residues. Trimming removed 8 bases at V and 2 bases at J, with 16 bases between. Germline V gene data show CDR1 as MGHRA and CDR2 as YSYEKL. The CDR3 sequence is CASGLTVVGNQPQHF. In nucleotides, the CDR3 is TGCGCCAGCGGATTGACTGTAGTAGGCAATCAGCCCCAGCATTTT.

V gene TRBV19 combines with J gene TRBJ2-7, with 8 bases that match TRBD1. The CDR3 spans 14 residues. Germline values: CDR1 LNHDA, CDR2 SQIVND (reference sequence). V shed 5 bases, J shed 2 bases, and the junction held 5 bases outside the gene matches. The CDR3 coding sequence is TGTGCCAGTAGTCCACCGACAGGGGCCTACGAGCAGTACTTC. The encoded protein is CASSPPTGAYEQYF.

CDR3 bases: TGTGCCAGCAGCCCCAAGGGTTCTTATACGCAGTATTTT. Amino acids: CASSPKGSYTQYF. V gene TRBV28 combines with J gene TRBJ2-3, with D unresolved. V lost 6 bases and J lost 7, with 14 bases in between. This CDR3 is built from 13 residues. The germline gives CDR1 MDHEN, CDR2 SYDVKM.